This entry lists 30 T cell receptor beta chains sequenced from one sample in a study of a mutant IDH1 vaccine in newly diagnosed glioma. This table comes from immunoSEQ multiplex PCR, and its TCRdb copy is limited to in-frame clones, with some not included. The sample holds over 50,000 clones; over 80% are singletons and the top ten take about 4.2%. Their target antigens are unknown. The time point: week 5, during vaccination. Doses comprised 300 ug of mutant IDH1 20-mer peptide each, plus topical imiquimod. The source material was PBMCs, sampled from a glioma patient whose treatment included an IDH1 peptide vaccine. The receptors come from a woman in her forties with glioma.

The J gene is TRBJ2-7, the V gene TRBV28; 14 bases agree with TRBD2. CDR1 and CDR2 from the germline V gene are MDHEN and SYDVKM. CDR3 length: 15 amino acids. The junction had 5 bases not matched to a gene; V was cut back by 6 bases and J by 4 bases. The CDR3 DNA reads as TGTGCCAGCAGGGGGACTAGCGGGAGCCAGTACGAGCAGTACTTC. This translates into CASRGTSGSQYEQYF.

The genes are TRBV2 and TRBJ2-3, with 12 bases fitting TRBD2. The germline V gene encodes CDR1 SNHLY and CDR2 FYNNEI. The V segment lost 5 bases and the J segment 4 bases; nucleotides outside the gene matches: 4. This CDR3 has 15 amino acids. CDR3 coding DNA: TGTGCCAGCAGTCCTAGCGGGAGGGATTCAGATACGCAGTATTTT. This translates into CASSPSGRDSDTQYF.

The rearrangement links TRBV7-2 to TRBJ2-6, with no clear D. Trimming pared 5 bases from V and 4 bases from J, leaving 9 bases between. Germline lookup yields CDR1 SGHTA and CDR2 FQGNSA. The CDR3 consists of 14 residues. DNA for the CDR3: TGTGCCAGCAGCCTCCCAAGGGGGGCCAACGTCCTGACTTTC. It encodes CASSLPRGANVLTF.

The genes are TRBV9 and TRBJ2-5, with 9 bases matching TRBD1. Germline V gene data show CDR1 as SGDLS and CDR2 as YYNGEE. Trimming took 0 bases from V and 1 from J; bases not matched to a gene: 4. There are 16 residues in the CDR3. CDR3 in DNA: TGTGCCAGCAGCGTAGGGGGGACAGGGATCCAAGAGACCCAGTACTTC. Translation gives CASSVGGTGIQETQYF.

The rearrangement joins TRBV6-1 to TRBJ1-2, with D possibly matching TRBD1 (5 bases). The CDR3 spans 11 residues. Trimming took 6 bases from V and 7 from J, leaving 9 bases between them. Germline-derived CDR1 and CDR2 are MNHNS and SASEGT. CDR3 coding DNA: TGTGCCAGCAGCATGGACACTGGCTACACCTTC. This encodes CASSMDTGYTF.

The rearrangement uses TRBV5-1 and TRBJ2-3, with 7 bases matching TRBD1. The V gene end was trimmed by 8 bases and the J gene end by 1 base; junction bases not matched to a gene: 13. Germline V gives CDR1 SGHRS, CDR2 YFSETQ. This CDR3 is 16 amino acids long. CDR3 residues: CARNASRGQGTDTQYF. CDR3 bases: TGCGCCAGAAACGCTAGTAGGGGGCAGGGCACAGATACGCAGTATTTT.

The V call is TRBV7-2, the J call TRBJ2-7, with 7 positions matching TRBD2. V trimming: 1 base; J trimming: 4 bases; junction bases outside the gene matches: 13. This CDR3 has 17 residues. The germline V gene has CDR1 SGHTA and CDR2 FQGNSA. The CDR3 DNA reads TGTGCCAGCAGCTTAGGGGGGACGGGAGGAGGGAAGTACGAGCAGTACTTC. This translates into CASSLGGTGGGKYEQYF.

This rearrangement joins TRBV6-5 to TRBJ1-2; D is unclear. Germline V gene lookup returns CDR1 MNHEY and CDR2 SVGAGI. This CDR3 has 12 amino acids. Trimming removed 6 bases from V and 8 bases from J, with 13 bases in between. The CDR3 sequence: CASSREGSGYTF. The CDR3 DNA reads TGTGCCAGCAGCCGCGAGGGTTCCGGCTACACCTTC.

The chain is built from TRBV7-2 and TRBJ2-3, with 9 nucleotides matching TRBD2. This CDR3 is built from 16 residues. With 1 base clipped from V and 6 bases from J, the junction kept 8 bases outside the gene matches. Germline CDR1 reads SGHTA; CDR2 reads FQGNSA. The CDR3, as DNA: TGTGCCAGCAGCTTAGAGGGGCGGGAGGGCCCGGATACGCAGTATTTT. Amino acids: CASSLEGREGPDTQYF.

The rearrangement uses TRBV5-1 and TRBJ1-3, with D possibly being TRBD1 (5 bases). Germline V gene sequence: CDR1 SGHRS, CDR2 YFSETQ. CDR3 length: 14 residues. V was cut by 9 bases and J by 0 bases, with 13 bases left in between. Written as DNA, the CDR3 is TGCGCCACTAAAACAGGAGTCTCTGGAAACACCATATATTTT. It encodes CATKTGVSGNTIYF.

The rearrangement links TRBV28 to TRBJ2-7; 11 nucleotides line up with TRBD1. The V gene end was trimmed by 2 bases and the J gene end by 3 bases; junction bases not matched to a gene: 0. Per the germline V gene, CDR1 is MDHEN and CDR2 is SYDVKM. CDR3 size: 14 residues. The CDR3 sequence: CASSLGTGGYEQYF. CDR3 nucleotides: TGTGCCAGCAGTTTAGGGACAGGGGGCTACGAGCAGTACTTC.

This sequence joins TRBV7-2 and TRBJ1-1; 8 bases are a match to TRBD1. The V segment lost 3 bases and the J segment 1 base; nucleotides outside the gene matches: 10. The CDR3 covers 17 residues. Looked up from germline, CDR1 is SGHTA and CDR2 is FQGNSA. In DNA, the CDR3 is TGTGCCAGCAGCTTCAGGGGGCGCGTTGGTCAGAACACTGAAGCTTTCTTT. Translation: CASSFRGRVGQNTEAFF.

The CDR3 DNA reads TGTGCCAGCCCTAAGGGGCCCGGGACAGGGTACAATGAGCAGTTCTTC. This encodes CASPKGPGTGYNEQFF. The rearrangement uses TRBV28 and TRBJ2-1, with 9 bases identical to TRBD1. The CDR3 sequence is 16 residues long. Germline V gene data show CDR1 as MDHEN and CDR2 as SYDVKM. V dropped 8 bases and J dropped 4; count of bases not matched to a gene: 12.

The chain combines TRBV4-3 with TRBJ2-7, with D tentatively TRBD1 or TRBD2 (5 bases each). The CDR3 extends over 14 amino acids. V lost 3 bases and J 5 bases, leaving 14 bases between the germline ends. The V gene's germline CDR1 is LGHNA and CDR2 YSLEER. The CDR3 DNA sequence: TGCGCCAGCAGCCATGCCGGGACCGCGCACGAGCAGTACTTC. Translation gives CASSHAGTAHEQYF.

The chain uses TRBV5-1 and TRBJ2-1; D might be TRBD2 (7 bases). V lost 4 bases and J lost 2, with 19 bases in between. The CDR3 length is 17 residues. Per germline, CDR1 SGHRS and CDR2 YFSETQ. The DNA for the CDR3 is TGCGCCAGCAGCCTGAGGGGGGGTGAGCGGCCCTACAATGAGCAGTTCTTC. It specifies CASSLRGGERPYNEQFF.

The chain joins TRBV6-1 to TRBJ2-7; a weak D match, TRBD1 (5 bases). The length of the CDR3 is 15 residues. Germline loops: CDR1 MNHNS, CDR2 SASEGT. V lost 2 bases, J lost 0 bases, and 11 bases lay in between. The CDR3 protein is CASSELRGVSYEQYF. The CDR3 DNA follows: TGTGCCAGCAGTGAACTTAGGGGCGTCTCCTACGAGCAGTACTTC.

CDR3 sequence: CASRTDRGGYEQYF. CDR3 DNA: TGTGCCAGCAGAACAGACAGGGGTGGGTACGAGCAGTACTTC. The chain carries TRBV7-2 and TRBJ2-7; 8 positions agree with TRBD1. Germline trimming cut 6 bases from V and 4 bases from J; bases unmatched to any gene: 8. This CDR3 is 14 amino acids long. The germline V gene encodes CDR1 SGHTA and CDR2 FQGNSA.

The rearrangement links TRBV5-4 to TRBJ2-1; 14 nucleotides match TRBD2. The junction had 13 bases not matched to a gene; V was cut back by 5 bases and J by 9 bases. Germline V lookup: CDR1 SGHNT, CDR2 YYREEE (reference sequence). The CDR3 length is 17 residues. The CDR3 DNA reads as TGTGCCAGCAGACACAGGAGGGGGACTAGCGGGAGTAGTGAGCAGTTCTTC. Protein product: CASRHRRGTSGSSEQFF.

V usage is TRBV6-1 and J usage is TRBJ2-3; 7 nucleotides match TRBD1. The germline gives CDR1 MNHNS, CDR2 SASEGT. The V and J ends lost 8 bases and 4 bases, in that order; junction bases with no gene match: 9. The CDR3 is made up of 14 amino acids. CDR3 residues: CASSSLQGPDTQYF. The CDR3 region has the DNA TGTGCCAGCTCCTCATTACAGGGGCCAGATACGCAGTATTTT.

This chain links TRBV2 with TRBJ1-5; D call uncertain. The germline V gene encodes CDR1 SNHLY and CDR2 FYNNEI. The CDR3 runs to 13 residues. V gave up 7 bases and J gave up 7 bases, with 14 bases separating them. CDR3 in amino acids: CASIRFQGQPQHF. The CDR3 DNA reads as TGTGCCAGCATCCGGTTCCAAGGGCAGCCCCAGCATTTT.

The chain has TRBV7-8 and TRBJ1-4; no firm D call. The CDR3 is 14 amino acids. V was shortened by 1 base and J by 8 bases, with 11 bases between the two germline ends. CDR1 is SGHVS and CDR2 is FQNEAQ in the germline V gene. DNA for the CDR3: TGTGCCAGCAGCTTAGGAGGCACGGTGGAAAAACTGTTTTTT. Encoded protein: CASSLGGTVEKLFF.

The chain has TRBV7-8 and TRBJ1-4, with TRBD1 identical over 7 bases. The CDR3 is 13 amino acids. V was clipped by 5 bases and J by 8 bases; unmatched bases: 5. Germline CDR1 and CDR2: SGHVS and FQNEAQ. This chain's CDR3 is CASSPDRREKLFF. In DNA form, the CDR3 reads TGTGCCAGCAGCCCGGACAGGAGGGAAAAACTGTTTTTT.

This chain uses TRBV5-4 with TRBJ1-3, with TRBD1 as a possible D gene (6 bases). Germline CDR1 and CDR2: SGHNT and YYREEE (reference sequence). Trimming took 2 bases from V and 1 from J, leaving 7 bases between them. The CDR3 runs 14 residues. The CDR3 sequence: CASSFQGSGNTIYF. CDR3 DNA sequence: TGTGCCAGCAGCTTTCAGGGGTCTGGAAACACCATATATTTT.

The chain is built from TRBV4-2 and TRBJ1-3, with D uncertain. Germline values: CDR1 LGHNA, CDR2 YNFKEQ. Trimming removed 0 bases from V and 0 bases from J, with 9 bases in between. The CDR3 totals 16 residues. This CDR3 is CASSQDTGASGNTIYF. The CDR3 DNA is TGTGCCAGCAGCCAAGATACCGGAGCCTCTGGAAACACCATATATTTT.

This rearrangement joins TRBV10-3 to TRBJ1-2; the D gene is possibly TRBD1 (5 bases). Trimming removed 6 bases from V and 4 bases from J, with 15 bases in between. Germline loops: CDR1 ENHRY, CDR2 SYGVKD. The CDR3 length is 14 residues. CDR3: CAIRGWGVGYGYTF. The CDR3 DNA follows: TGTGCCATCAGAGGGTGGGGCGTCGGCTATGGCTACACCTTC.

The table lists this clone with a few counts. The rearrangement joins TRBV13 to TRBJ2-1; D might be TRBD2 (6 bases). Germline V gene data show CDR1 as PRHDT and CDR2 as FYEKMQ (reference sequence). The CDR3 loop spans 16 amino acids. V shed 5 bases and J shed 0 bases, with 14 bases lying between them. Here the CDR3 DNA reads TGTGCCAGCAGCCTTCCGGGACTGAGCTCCTACAATGAGCAGTTCTTC. This codes for CASSLPGLSSYNEQFF.

This chain links TRBV4-2 with TRBJ2-4, with TRBD1 matching 10 bases. This CDR3 has 17 residues. Germline CDR1 reads LGHNA; CDR2 reads YNFKEQ. The V gene end was trimmed by 3 bases and the J gene end by 2 bases; junction bases not matched to a gene: 7. The CDR3 DNA sequence: TGTGCCAGCAGCCAGGACGGGACAGGGGAGACCAAAAACATTCAGTACTTC. It encodes CASSQDGTGETKNIQYF.

The rearrangement links TRBV5-5 to TRBJ1-5, with D unclear. The CDR3 is made up of 15 amino acids. Trimming pared 2 bases from V and 3 bases from J, leaving 12 bases between. Germline CDR1 reads SGHKS; CDR2 reads YYEKEE (reference sequence). CDR3 protein: CASSLRVEINQPQHF. CDR3 coding DNA: TGTGCCAGCAGCTTAAGGGTAGAGATCAATCAGCCCCAGCATTTT. Together with reference TRBV5-5 and TRBJ1-5, the CDR3 gives the full variable domain: DAGVTQSPTHLIKTRGQQVTLRCSPISGHKSVSWYQQVLGQGPQFIFQYYEKEERGRGNFPDRFSARQFPNYSSELNVNALLLGDSALYLCASSLRVEINQPQHFGDGTRLSIL.

The rearrangement joins TRBV5-1 to TRBJ2-6; D remains ambiguous. Trimming removed 0 bases at V and 0 bases at J, with 13 bases between. Per germline, CDR1 SGHRS and CDR2 YFSETQ. This CDR3 comprises 18 residues. CDR3 sequence reads: CASSLGPAIYSGANVLTF. Here the CDR3 DNA reads TGCGCCAGCAGCTTGGGTCCAGCTATTTACTCTGGGGCCAACGTCCTGACTTTC.

This clone was seen just once. The chain has TRBV28 and TRBJ1-2; D not certain. CDR3 length: 12 residues. Trimming took 5 bases from V and 2 from J, leaving 6 bases between them. Germline V gene sequence: CDR1 MDHEN, CDR2 SYDVKM. The CDR3 region is CASSALNYGYTF. CDR3 DNA: TGTGCCAGCAGTGCGCTGAACTATGGCTACACCTTC.